This T cell receptor (beta chain) was captured in a study of early T cells in non-severe SARS-CoV-2 infection. In regard to this clonotype: Its ends do not fully match the called genes, so a read error is possible.

TCRdb called the 5' RACE reads again in MiXCR, with one record for every CDR3 protein. The sample holds about 33,000 distinct CDR3 sequences, less than 6% seen once. This clonotype was obtained from an adult who was a healthcare worker with PCR-confirmed SARS-CoV-2 infection or an uninfected control (not recorded which). Sample: whole blood.

CDR3 sequence reads: CASSPLWGAEAFF. CDR3 coding DNA: TGTGCCAGCAGTCCGTTGTGGGGGGCTGAGGCTTTCTTT. The rearrangement uses TRBV6-5 and TRBJ1-1; D is possibly TRBD1 (6 bases). The CDR3 consists of 13 residues. Germline loops: CDR1 MNHEY, CDR2 SVGAGI.